Following are 3 T cell receptor beta chains from one sample sequenced in a study of blood T cell repertoires in COVID-19. Only in-frame clones appear in the TCRdb table, and some are missing; sequencing was by immunoSEQ multiplex PCR. Of roughly 250,000 clones detected, about 85% appear once; the ten largest clones hold roughly 0.94%. The source material was peripheral blood. The receptors come from a human donor with COVID-19, enrolled during active disease. The donor label of this sample is uncertain.

The V and J genes are TRBV28 and TRBJ1-4; D remains unclear. The germline gives CDR1 MDHEN, CDR2 SYDVKM. Between the trimmed V and J ends, which lost 6 bases and 3 bases, there was a span of 14 bases. The CDR3 totals 15 residues. DNA for the CDR3: TGTGCCAGCAGCCAGGCCGACCTGGCTAATGAAAAACTGTTTTTT. It is translated as CASSQADLANEKLFF.

This clone was observed a single time. The rearrangement links TRBV27 to TRBJ1-1; TRBD1 matches at 8 bases. The V and J ends lost 5 bases and 3 bases, in that order; junction bases with no gene match: 8. This CDR3 is built from 15 residues. The germline V gene encodes CDR1 MNHEY and CDR2 SMNVEV (reference sequence). The CDR3 region is CASSPGTGRDTEAFF. The DNA for the CDR3 is TGTGCCAGCAGTCCAGGGACAGGTCGGGACACTGAAGCTTTCTTT.

The V call is TRBV5-1, the J call TRBJ1-2; D is ambiguous. Trimming cost V 4 bases and J 8 bases, with 12 bases left between them. The CDR3 is 12 amino acids. CDR1 and CDR2 (germline): SGHRS, YFSETQ. CDR3 amino acids: CASSLEREGYTF. The CDR3 DNA sequence: TGCGCCAGCAGCCTCGAGAGGGAAGGCTACACCTTC.